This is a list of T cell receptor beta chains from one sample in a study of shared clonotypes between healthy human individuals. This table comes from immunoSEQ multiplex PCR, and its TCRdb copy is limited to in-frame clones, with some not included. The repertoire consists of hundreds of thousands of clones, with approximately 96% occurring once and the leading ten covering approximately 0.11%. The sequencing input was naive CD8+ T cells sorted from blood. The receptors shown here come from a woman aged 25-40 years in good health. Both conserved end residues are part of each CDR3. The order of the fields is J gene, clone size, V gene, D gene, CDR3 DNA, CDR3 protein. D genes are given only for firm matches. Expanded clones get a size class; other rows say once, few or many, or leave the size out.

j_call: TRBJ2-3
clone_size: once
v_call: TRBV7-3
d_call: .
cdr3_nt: TGTGCCAGCAGCCCCACTTGGGCTAGCGGCACAGATACGCAGTATTTT
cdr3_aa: CASSPTWASGTDTQYF

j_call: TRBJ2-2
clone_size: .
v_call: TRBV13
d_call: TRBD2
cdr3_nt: TGTGCCAGCAGCGCCCGCCTGACTAGCGGGGGGAACACCGGGGAGCTGTTTTTT
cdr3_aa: CASSARLTSGGNTGELFF

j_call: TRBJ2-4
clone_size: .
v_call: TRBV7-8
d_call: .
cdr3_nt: TGTGCCAGCAGCTTAGTGGTTAACATTCAGTACTTC
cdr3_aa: CASSLVVNIQYF

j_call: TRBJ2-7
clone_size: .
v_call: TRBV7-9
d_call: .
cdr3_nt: TGTGCCAGCCGTTCAGGGGCCTCGTACGAGCAGTACTTC
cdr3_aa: CASRSGASYEQYF

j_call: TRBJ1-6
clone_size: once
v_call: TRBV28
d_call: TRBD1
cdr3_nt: TGTGCCAGCAGCCTCGGGACAGATAATTCACCCCTCCACTTT
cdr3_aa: CASSLGTDNSPLHF

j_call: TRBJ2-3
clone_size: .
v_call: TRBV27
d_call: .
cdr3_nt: TGTGCCAGCAGCCATGGGGGTCTAGGTACGCAGTATTTT
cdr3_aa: CASSHGGLGTQYF

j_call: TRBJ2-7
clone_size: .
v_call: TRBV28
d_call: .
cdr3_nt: TGTGCCAGCAGTTTATTAGCAGGGGCTTACGAGCAGTACTTC
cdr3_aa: CASSLLAGAYEQYF

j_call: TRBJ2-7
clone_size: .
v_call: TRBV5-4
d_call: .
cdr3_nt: TGTGCCAGCAGCTTCTCGGGGGCTAAAGAGCAGTACTTC
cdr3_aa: CASSFSGAKEQYF

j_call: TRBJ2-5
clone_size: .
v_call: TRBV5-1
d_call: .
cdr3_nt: TGCGCCAGCGGATCCCCCCCGACCCAGTACTTC
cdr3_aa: CASGSPPTQYF

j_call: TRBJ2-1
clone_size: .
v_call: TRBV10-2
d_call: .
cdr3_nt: TGCGCCAGCAGTGAGCGGGAGACTCAGTTCTTC
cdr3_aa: CASSERETQFF

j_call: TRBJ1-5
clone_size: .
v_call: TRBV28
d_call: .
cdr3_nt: TGTGCCAGCAGTCCCCGGCGCAGGGATCAGCCCCAGCATTTT
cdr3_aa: CASSPRRRDQPQHF

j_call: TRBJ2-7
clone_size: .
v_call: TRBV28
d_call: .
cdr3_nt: TGTGCCAGCAGTTTGTGGCGGAGTTCCTACGAGCAGTACTTC
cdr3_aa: CASSLWRSSYEQYF

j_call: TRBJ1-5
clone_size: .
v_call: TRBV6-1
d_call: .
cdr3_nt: TGTGCCAGCAGTGAAGACAGTAGCAATCAGCCCCAGCATTTT
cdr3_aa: CASSEDSSNQPQHF

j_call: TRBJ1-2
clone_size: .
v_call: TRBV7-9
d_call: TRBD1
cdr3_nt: TGTGCCAGCAGCGGGGGACAGGCGAGCGCCGGCTATGGCTACACCTTC
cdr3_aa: CASSGGQASAGYGYTF

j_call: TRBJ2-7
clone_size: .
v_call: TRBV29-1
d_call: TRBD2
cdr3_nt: TGCAGCGTCTGGGGGGGGTTCCACGAGCAGTACTTC
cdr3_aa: CSVWGGFHEQYF

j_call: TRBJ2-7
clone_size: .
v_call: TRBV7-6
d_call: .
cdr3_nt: TGTGCCAGCAGCTTACTCACAAGCTCCTACGAGCAGTACTTC
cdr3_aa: CASSLLTSSYEQYF

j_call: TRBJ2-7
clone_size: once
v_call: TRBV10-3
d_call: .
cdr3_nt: TGTGCCATCAGTGAGTCGGGTCAGGGGGAGGACGAGCAGTACTTC
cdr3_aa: CAISESGQGEDEQYF

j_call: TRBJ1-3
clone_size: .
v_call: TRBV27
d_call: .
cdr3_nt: TGTGCCAGCAGTTTGTCGGGACCCATCCTGAATGGAAACACCATATATTTT
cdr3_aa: CASSLSGPILNGNTIYF